This T cell receptor beta chain was documented in a study of cytomegalovirus exposure and HLA in healthy donors. The CDR3 extends over 16 amino acids. The germline V gene has CDR1 LGHNA and CDR2 YNFKEQ. J was trimmed by 4 bases and V by 3 bases; bases with no gene match: 6. PCR was performed using 60 Vbeta and 13 Jbeta primers. The assay was immunoSEQ multiplex PCR, and TCRdb's table has in-frame clones only and misses some. The sample yields roughly 250,000 clones, around four fifths seen once. The chain carries TRBV4-2 and TRBJ2-3, with TRBD2 matching 11 bases. The specimen sequenced was PBMCs. The TCR was taken from a middle-aged woman in good health and CMV-seropositive. CDR3 protein: CASSHPGTSGSDTQYF. The DNA for the CDR3 is TGTGCCAGCAGCCACCCCGGGACTAGCGGCTCAGATACGCAGTATTTT.